The source of this T cell receptor (beta chain) is a study of OX40 agonist ivuxolimab in advanced cancers. Background on the whole study: The costimulatory receptor OX40 (CD134) was targeted by ivuxolimab, a fully human IgG2 agonistic monoclonal antibody. Of the approximately 53 patients in dose escalation, about 19 had hepatocellular carcinoma, some 15 had melanoma, 9 had renal cell carcinoma and 9 had head and neck cancer. Patients were allowed to have had prior anti-PD-1, anti-PD-L1 or anti-CTLA-4 therapy, and around 43% of the dose-escalation patients had been treated with checkpoint inhibitors. The purpose of peripheral TCRbeta sequencing was to test whether ivuxolimab changed TCR sequence diversity and led to clonal T-cell expansion. Partial responses were achieved by three dose-escalation patients, of whom one had hepatocellular carcinoma and two had cutaneous melanoma. The paper describes the monotherapy dose-escalation part (N = 52 patients) of the phase I trial of ivuxolimab. Intravenous ivuxolimab was administered to patients every 2 weeks at six dose levels: 0.01, 0.1, 0.3, 1.5, 3 and 10 mg/kg. The dose-escalation cohort was about 86% male with a mean age of about 60 years, ranging from roughly 23 to 90.

The CDR3, from cysteine to phenylalanine, totals 13 residues. Only the CDR3 part of the read is kept: 39 bases, read in frame from the first base. The junction shows trimming of 0 bases on V and 9 bases on J, plus 10 bases between the germline ends. In the germline V gene, CDR1 corresponds to SGDLS and CDR2 to YYNGEE. Patients with autoimmune disease history or receiving systemic immunosuppression were excluded from the trial. In every dose cohort, peripheral blood was drawn for TCR sequencing at baseline, cycle 4 day 1, and cycle 7 day 1. The samples were drawn from a first-in-human, open-label, multicenter phase I dose-escalation trial of ivuxolimab. Adults with locally advanced or metastatic melanoma, renal cell carcinoma, hepatocellular carcinoma or head and neck squamous cell carcinoma were enrolled in the trial. Before TCR sequencing, CD4+ T cells and CD8+ T cells from peripheral blood were sorted into separate populations.

Points the paper makes about the study in general: Which antigens the clonally expanded peripheral T cells were specific for was not determined. After ivuxolimab, more expanded clones were found on average in CD8+ T cells than in CD4+ T cells. Partial responders in the 0.1-3.0 mg/kg groups had among the lowest normalized peripheral clonal expansion, especially among CD8+ T cells. At doses of 0.1 to 3.0 mg/kg, clonal expansion of both CD4+ and CD8+ T cells in blood was seen between baseline and week 6. Low levels of normalized T-cell clonal expansion were also seen in some nonresponding patients.

Genomic DNA was extracted from sorted cells for sequencing of the TCRbeta CDR3 region. The immunoSEQ Assay was used for sequencing of TCRbeta CDR3 regions. TCRdb took this table from immuneACCESS and kept in-frame rearrangements with V and J called. Such tables lack part of the clones; where checked against another copy, unresolved V genes explain under half of the gap, and the rest is unexplained. The sample table records roughly 67,000 clones; about nine tenths of these occur just once. 3.5% to 4.5% of the sample goes to the ten largest clones. Notes on this clone: The target of this receptor is not known. Base qualities are missing; no much larger clone stands one base away.

Sequenced here: CD4+ or CD8+ T cells sorted from blood, sampled in a trial of the OX40 agonist ivuxolimab. This sequence originates from an adult with an advanced solid tumor such as melanoma, head and neck, liver or kidney cancer. Recombination connected TRBV9 to TRBJ2-1; TRBD2 might be the D gene, on 7 matching bases. This receptor carries the CDR3 CASSVAGGLEQFF. The nucleotides read TGTGCCAGCAGCGTAGCGGGGGGCCTTGAGCAGTTCTTC.